One TCR beta chain is described in this entry. This clone appeared once. The antigen it binds to is not known. Base qualities are not provided; no much larger clone lies one nucleotide away. The library was generated by the immunoSEQ multiplex PCR assay. A mixture of 60 forward primers for TCR Vbeta segments and 13 reverse primers for TCR Jbeta segments was used in the multiplex PCR. The CDR3 region of rearranged TCR beta genes was amplified from genomic DNA by a multiplex PCR assay. The Illumina HiSeq System was used to sequence the amplified TCR beta libraries as 87-base-pair reads. The source study handled its data this way. In a later analysis, 70 million to 95 million unique TCR beta chains were counted across the roughly 610 repertoires, and roughly 11 million of these chains were shared by at least two donors. To remove PCR and sequencing errors, raw reads were error-corrected and collapsed into unique sequences using a nearest-neighbor algorithm that merged closely related sequences. CDR3 sequences were aligned to IMGT reference sequences to assign V, D and J gene segments. For a sequence to be retained, a match of at least six nucleotides to both a V gene segment and a J gene segment was required. Rearrangements were classified as productive when the CDR3 lacked stop codons and remained in frame with V and J, and all other rearrangements were classified as non-productive. CDR3 was defined by IMGT convention, running from the second conserved V-encoded cysteine to the conserved J-encoded phenylalanine. The earlier analysis of about 570 of the donors excluded any sequence lacking an unambiguous match to a single V gene segment. In an earlier analysis of 450 to 700 of the donors, V segments were called functional above 56.7% productive rearrangements and were called segregating when the between-donor standard deviation exceeded 5%. A statistical classification framework was built for diagnosing cytomegalovirus status from the catalog of TCR beta chain sequences. In a later analysis, V and J genes were assigned by comparing TCR nucleotide sequences against IMGT/GENE-DB human TR gene sequences. In a later analysis, CDR3 sequences and most-parsimonious VDJ recombination scenarios were assigned using the TCRdist pipeline. In a later analysis, every TCR beta chain was defined by the combination of its CDR3 amino acid sequence and its V-gene family, and reads without a unique V-gene family were dropped. In a later analysis, 450 to 600 highly shared, low-generation-probability nucleotide sequences were removed to address suspected cross-contamination and a sequencing artifact. In a later analysis, a clonal expansion index for each public chain was calculated from normalized within-repertoire ranks of inferred template counts. In a later analysis, generation probabilities were computed using a VDJ recombination model fitted to out-of-frame rearrangements, and the results were checked against IGoR. Hypergeometric tests were used in a later analysis to score TCR-TCR, TCR-HLA and TCR-CMV co-occurrence, with a repertoire-size bias correction applied to the TCR pairs. A later analysis estimated false discovery rates by permuting HLA or CMV assignments 20 times. In a later analysis, co-occurring TCRs were grouped using DBSCAN, with TCRdist sequence similarity added in when clustering inside HLA-allele-positive subsets. Co-occurrence clustering excluded repertoires with fewer than 30,000 or more than 120,000 public chains, plus five with anomalous nucleotide sharing. Drawn from immuneACCESS, this table holds only the in-frame rearrangements with V and J called that TCRdb kept. Clones are partly lost; checked studies trace under half to an unresolved V gene and leave the rest unexplained. V, J and clone size reflect that table, while D and trimming were determined from the DNA. The sample yields about 180,000 clones; over 65% were counted once. The ten largest clones capture around 1.6% of the sample.

This entry is derived from a study of cytomegalovirus exposure and HLA in healthy donors (dated by TCRdb to about 2017). At the level of the whole study: According to an earlier analysis of a few hundred of the donors, roughly 180 million T cells yielded over 100 million unique TCR beta sequences and more than 250 Gb of sequence data. Besides the first cohort of around 670 subjects, a separate validation cohort made up of around 120 different subjects was used. The number of typed donors differed by locus: about 620-630 for A, B, C, DRB1 and DQB1; 522 for DQA1; some 590 for DPA1; and approximately 450 for DPB1. To predict cytomegalovirus infection status, the study brought together high-throughput TCR immunosequencing, statistical association of individual TCRs with disease status, and machine learning. The aim of the study was to test whether cataloging public T cell receptors could identify signatures of past pathogen exposure. Every discovery cohort repertoire had been produced on one sequencing platform. An early release covering 550 to 700 HLA-typed donors comprised 250 to 350 gigabases of sequencing data and around 85 million unique TCR sequences. HLA typing included class I and class II loci at four-digit resolution. A later analysis re-analyzed previously published TCR beta repertoires from approximately 670 donors and added high-resolution HLA genotyping to study TCR occurrence patterns. A later genetic analysis took genome-wide SNP genotypes for about 65% of the 666 donors and used that subset as a discovery cohort. Using immunosequencing, the study profiled T cell repertoires from 500 to 800 subjects and related those repertoires to cytomegalovirus serostatus. An earlier analysis of around 540 of the donors applied high-throughput TCR beta sequencing to assess whether each TCR beta V gene segment acted as functional or pseudogenic. In the later analysis, no new phenotypic data were used to find candidate immune exposures; instead, reliance was placed on TCR beta sequences and their occurrence across donors. Alongside the repertoire data, information on donor age, sex, ethnicity and CMV serostatus was compiled. About 5 DR-DQ haplotypes were handled as single units for association and clustering, since linkage in the cohort was strong. Of the roughly 410 genotyped donors, approximately 81% were placed in the genetic ancestry cluster associated with self-reported Caucasian donors. Across approximately 400 genotyped donors of the cohort, an average of 235,054 unique TCR beta nucleotide sequences per donor were sequenced, and roughly 18% of those sequences were non-productive.

What the research found in general, with its limitations: In a later genetic analysis, a missense DCLRE1C variant was associated with V-gene and J-gene trimming of TCR beta chains, and the association was replicated in an independent cohort. An earlier analysis of roughly 570 of the donors showed that most TCR beta V segments appeared in productive rearrangements either about 87% or about 30% of the time, which broadly matched IMGT annotations. In a later analysis, most CMV-associated TCR beta chains were found to appear HLA-restricted, with HLA associations seemingly driven largely by CMV exposure. The sequencing pipeline was judged likely to have produced a cluster of highly shared sequence variants as a technical artifact. Because HLA typing was unavailable for some donors at each locus, only the typed subset was used in association tests. Most TCR sequences were observed very rarely across donors, whereas some public TCRs were present in many individuals. In a later analysis, HLA-associated TCR beta chains showed more clonal expansion and lower generation probabilities than non-associated chains that were equally common. The presence/absence analyses assumed that sequencing depth was roughly uniform across donors, and that assumption may not be true. In a later analysis, some 18,000 TCR beta sequences were associated with specific HLA alleles at a false discovery rate of 0.05. The classifier was reported to diagnose cytomegalovirus status with high specificity and sensitivity in both the original and validation cohorts. Because counts were too low, 15 to 20 rarely observed V segments, including chromosome 9 orphons, were excluded from the earlier analysis of roughly 580 of the donors. A later analysis reported that several top co-occurrence clusters appeared linked to parvovirus B19, influenza, CMV and Epstein-Barr virus. In the study, around 160 TCR beta chains were listed as associated with cytomegalovirus. Correlated functional status among segregating V segments might reflect linkage disequilibrium, but an unknown experimental factor could not be ruled out. The only immune exposure information available for the cohort was CMV serostatus. The authors suggested that the approach could potentially be generalized to other disease states and immunological phenotypes. The cohort was sequenced for TCR beta chains only, and without alpha or paired-chain data the features that could be detected were limited. In a later genetic analysis, fewer N-insertions in productive TCRs were reported among donors in an Asian-associated ancestry cluster than the approximately 710-donor mean. When HLA alleles, especially DR and DQ, strongly co-occurred, TCR associations were difficult to assign to individual alleles. Three of the identified cytomegalovirus-associated TCR beta chains were confirmed in vitro to be specific for cytomegalovirus antigens. In a later analysis, TCR association rates were found to vary across HLA loci, with the most associated TCRs seen for DRB1 alleles and the fewest for HLA-C alleles. A further reported finding was that TCR beta sequences accurately predicted the HLA-A and HLA-B alleles for most subjects in the first cohort.

In total, fewer than 750 healthy bone marrow donors made up the cohort. At the time of sampling, every cohort member was nominally healthy, though immune exposures that went unrecorded were likely present. The donor tested CMV seronegative, placing the donor among the roughly 400 seronegative members of the cohort. Each donor provided a peripheral blood sample, and peripheral blood mononuclear cells were used for TCR beta sequencing. The Qiagen DNeasy Blood Extraction Kit was used to extract genomic DNA from the blood cell samples. This sequence originates from a man aged 18 to 35 in good health and CMV-seronegative. Sequencing used PBMCs.

The DNA sequence is given as TGTGCCAGCAGCCCCGGGACTAGAGGAGAGACCCAGTACTTC. Protein translation: CASSPGTRGETQYF. This receptor chain uses TRBV11-2 and TRBJ2-5, with 8 middle bases fitting TRBD2. Reading from cysteine to phenylalanine, the CDR3 counts 14 amino acids. CDR3 DNA only is kept here, 42 bases in frame from base 1. Trimming takes 5 bases off V and 4 bases off J; junction bases not matched to a gene: 6. The CDR1 and CDR2 encoded by the germline V gene are SGHAT and FQNNGV.